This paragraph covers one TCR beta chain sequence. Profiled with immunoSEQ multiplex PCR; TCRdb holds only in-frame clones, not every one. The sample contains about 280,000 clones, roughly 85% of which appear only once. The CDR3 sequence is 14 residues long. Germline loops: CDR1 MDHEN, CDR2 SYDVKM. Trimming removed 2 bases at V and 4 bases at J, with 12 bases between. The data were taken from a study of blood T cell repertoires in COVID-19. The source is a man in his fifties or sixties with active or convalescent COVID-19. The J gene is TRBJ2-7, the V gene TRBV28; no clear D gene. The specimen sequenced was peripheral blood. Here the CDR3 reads CASSLRPGRYEQYF. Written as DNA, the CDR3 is TGTGCCAGCAGTTTACGGCCGGGTCGGTACGAGCAGTACTTC.